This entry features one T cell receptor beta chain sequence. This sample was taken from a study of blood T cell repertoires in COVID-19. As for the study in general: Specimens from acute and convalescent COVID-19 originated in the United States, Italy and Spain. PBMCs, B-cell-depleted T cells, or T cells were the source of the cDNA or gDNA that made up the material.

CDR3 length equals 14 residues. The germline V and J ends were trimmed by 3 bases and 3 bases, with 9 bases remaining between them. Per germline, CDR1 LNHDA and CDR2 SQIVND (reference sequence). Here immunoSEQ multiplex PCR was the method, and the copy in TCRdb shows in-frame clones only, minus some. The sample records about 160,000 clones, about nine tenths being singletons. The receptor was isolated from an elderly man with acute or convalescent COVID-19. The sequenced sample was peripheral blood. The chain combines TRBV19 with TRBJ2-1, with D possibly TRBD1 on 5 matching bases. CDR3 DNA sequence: TGTGCCAGTAGTATTTCAGGGTACTACAATGAGCAGTTCTTC. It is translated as CASSISGYYNEQFF.